This note documents a single T cell receptor (beta chain) sequence. Germline CDR1 and CDR2: MNHNS and SASEGT. V lost 2 bases and J lost 0; bases outside the gene matches: 2. There are 15 residues in the CDR3. This sample stems from a study of early T cells in non-severe SARS-CoV-2 infection. Researchers tagged individual cDNA molecules with unique molecular identifiers. TCRdb reanalysed the 5' RACE reads using MiXCR and keeps one entry per CDR3 protein. The table records about 77,000 distinct CDR3 sequences, roughly 12% of them present only once. The sequencing used whole blood, collected at baseline. The origin of this receptor is an adult who was a healthcare worker with PCR-confirmed SARS-CoV-2 infection or an uninfected control (not recorded which). The donor label of this sample is uncertain. The V and J genes are TRBV6-1 and TRBJ2-5; TRBD2 aligns across 8 bases. The CDR3 spells CASSESGGDQETQYF. The CDR3 DNA reads TGTGCCAGCAGTGAAAGCGGGGGTGACCAAGAGACCCAGTACTTC.